Following are 10 T cell receptor beta chains from one sample sequenced in a study of cytotoxic CD8 clonotypes in ibrutinib-treated CLL. Libraries were prepared by immunoSEQ multiplex PCR; TCRdb keeps only in-frame clonotypes and omits some of them. The table has about 140,000 clones, 60% to 80% seen once; the top ten hold about 27%. Sample: PBMCs, taken after 12 months of ibrutinib treatment. Source of these receptors: a human donor with chronic lymphocytic leukemia.

The V call is TRBV6-5, the J call TRBJ2-1, with 11 bases identical to TRBD1. This CDR3 is built from 15 residues. In germline, CDR1 is MNHEY, CDR2 SVGAGI. Losses at the gene ends were 0 bases for V and 9 bases for J; bases not matched to a gene: 4. DNA of the CDR3: TGTGCCAGCAGTTACTCGAAGGACAGGGGGCCTGAGCAGTTCTTC. It is translated as CASSYSKDRGPEQFF.

V gene TRBV7-2 combines with J gene TRBJ2-7; the match to TRBD2 covers 9 bases. The CDR3 is 15 residues long. Germline V gene sequence: CDR1 SGHTA, CDR2 FQGNSA. V dropped 2 bases and J dropped 2; count of bases not matched to a gene: 4. The CDR3 sequence is CASSLRTSEPYEQYF. The CDR3 DNA is TGTGCCAGCAGCTTACGGACTAGCGAGCCCTACGAGCAGTACTTC.

The V and J genes are TRBV5-4 and TRBJ2-2; D is unresolved. The CDR3 loop spans 13 amino acids. The germline V gene has CDR1 SGHNT and CDR2 YYREEE (reference sequence). V was trimmed by 4 bases and J by 3 bases, leaving 7 bases between them. Written as DNA, the CDR3 is TGTGCCAGCAGCCTAACAGACACCGGGGAGCTGTTTTTT. Translated, it gives CASSLTDTGELFF.

V and J are TRBV28 and TRBJ1-5; the D gene is possibly TRBD1 (6 bases). CDR3 length: 15 residues. The V and J ends lost 3 bases and 5 bases respectively, with 14 bases between them. Germline values: CDR1 MDHEN, CDR2 SYDVKM. The CDR3 DNA reads as TGTGCCAGCAGTTTCCCGGACAGACCCGATCAGCCCCAGCATTTT. Protein sequence: CASSFPDRPDQPQHF.

The rearrangement links TRBV4-2 to TRBJ2-4; no clear D. The CDR3 extends over 21 amino acids. Germline V lookup: CDR1 LGHNA, CDR2 YNFKEQ. The V end lost 1 base, the J end lost 0 bases, and 25 bases lay between the germline ends. The chain's CDR3 is CASSQVNSPVLSHLAKNIQYF. The CDR3 DNA sequence: TGTGCCAGCAGCCAAGTCAACTCGCCAGTACTCAGTCATTTAGCCAAAAACATTCAGTACTTC.

This clone came up a few times. The rearrangement uses TRBV28 and TRBJ1-1, with TRBD1 identical over 7 bases. Germline values: CDR1 MDHEN, CDR2 SYDVKM. Trimming at V came to 3 bases and at J to 4 bases, leaving 8 bases not matched to a gene. The CDR3 covers 15 residues. CDR3 DNA sequence: TGTGCCAGCAGTTTGCAGGGAACAGGGGCCACTGAAGCTTTCTTT. Protein: CASSLQGTGATEAFF.

The chain has TRBV7-8 and TRBJ1-6; D remains unclear. Trimming took 6 bases from V and 11 from J, leaving 11 bases between them. Germline CDR1 is SGHVS and CDR2 is FQNEAQ. There are 12 residues in the CDR3. In DNA, the CDR3 is TGTGCCAGCAGGTCCCCAGTGACACCCCTCCACTTT. Its protein is CASRSPVTPLHF.

DNA for the CDR3: TGCGCCAGCAGCCAAGAGGGACGGAGAGGCACAGATACGCAGTATTTT. Its protein is CASSQEGRRGTDTQYF. The chain uses TRBV4-3 and TRBJ2-3, with D possibly being TRBD1 or TRBD2 (5 bases each). This CDR3 comprises 16 residues. V lost 0 bases and J lost 1, with 11 bases in between. Germline CDR1 LGHNA, CDR2 YSLEER.

CDR3 protein: CASSEPGSHSYEQYF. The CDR3 DNA follows: TGTGCCAGCAGTGAACCCGGGTCTCACTCCTACGAGCAGTACTTC. The rearrangement links TRBV6-1 to TRBJ2-7, with D unresolved. Trimming stripped 2 bases from V and 0 bases from J, with 11 bases between. The CDR3 is 15 residues long. Germline V gene sequence: CDR1 MNHNS, CDR2 SASEGT.

The chain carries TRBV18 and TRBJ1-4; weak D call: TRBD1 (6 bases). CDR1 and CDR2 from the germline V gene are KGHSH and LQKENI. The CDR3 is made up of 14 amino acids. Trimming took 5 bases from V and 8 from J, leaving 15 bases between them. This CDR3 is CASSASGEGEKLFF. CDR3 nucleotide sequence: TGTGCCAGCTCAGCCTCAGGGGAGGGCGAAAAACTGTTTTTT.